This TCR beta chain was recovered during a study of T-cell reconstitution after alpha-beta-depleted transplantation in children. This clonotype was detected ten times or more. The antigen is unknown. A library of TCRbeta sequences, prepared with unique molecular identifiers, was generated. TCRdb passed the PCR reads through MiXCR, listing each CDR3 protein once. In the table there are 150,000 to 200,000 distinct CDR3 sequences, 11% of which are singletons. The study's findings and limits: Surviving recipient T cells and thymic progenitors produced the high day-60 TCRbeta diversity seen in some patients. A year had passed since transplant, and T-cell counts and diversity by then came mostly from newly produced T cells. Approximately two months post-transplant, alpha-beta T cells reportedly originated from several hundred expanded graft clones.

Germline V gives CDR1 SGHKS, CDR2 YYEKEE (reference sequence). Trimming took 4 bases from V and 6 from J, leaving 11 bases between them. This CDR3 contains 13 residues. The input for sequencing was PBMCs, taken before TCRalphabeta/CD19-depleted stem cell transplant. This chain connects TRBV5-5 to TRBJ2-1; no definite D call. This sequence was found in a boy younger than 10 with acute myeloid leukemia, due to receive a stem cell transplant. CDR3 in amino acids: CASSPSLGNEQFF. CDR3 sequence (DNA): TGTGCCAGCAGCCCTAGTCTTGGCAATGAGCAGTTCTTC.